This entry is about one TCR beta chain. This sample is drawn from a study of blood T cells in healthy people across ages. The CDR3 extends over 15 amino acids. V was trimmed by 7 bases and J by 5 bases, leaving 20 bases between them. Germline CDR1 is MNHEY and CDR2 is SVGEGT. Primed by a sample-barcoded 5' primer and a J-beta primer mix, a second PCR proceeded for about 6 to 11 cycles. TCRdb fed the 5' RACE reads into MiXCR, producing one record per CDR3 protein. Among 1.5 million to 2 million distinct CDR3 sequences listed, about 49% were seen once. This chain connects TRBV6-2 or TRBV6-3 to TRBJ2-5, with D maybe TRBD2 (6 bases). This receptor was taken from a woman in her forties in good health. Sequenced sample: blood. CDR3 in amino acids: CASTPFVGGRETQYF. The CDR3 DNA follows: TGTGCCAGCACCCCTTTTGTCGGGGGACGGGAGACCCAGTACTTC.